This T cell receptor beta chain was recorded in a study of blood T cell repertoires in COVID-19. Background on the study: The study drew acute and convalescent COVID-19 samples from the United States, Italy and Spain. From T cells, B-cell-depleted T cells, or PBMCs came the material, which was cDNA or gDNA.

V was pared by 7 bases and J by 4 bases, with 11 bases of the junction left unmatched. The CDR3 is 15 amino acids. Germline V gives CDR1 SGHVS, CDR2 FNYEAQ. Authors' analysis steps: From reference gene primer amplification, estimates of nucleated cell counts were derived. The method was immunoSEQ multiplex PCR; TCRdb's version includes in-frame clones alone and lacks a portion of them. The DNA was the basis for D and trimming; V, J and clone size are from that table. In the table there are 220,000 or so clones, about four fifths of which are singletons. The chain carries TRBV7-6 and TRBJ2-5, with 8 bases lining up with TRBD1. The sequence came from a woman aged 60-75 years with acute or convalescent COVID-19. The sample consisted of peripheral blood. CDR3 sequence: CASMIGSGGGETQYF. The CDR3 DNA reads TGTGCCAGCATGATAGGGTCAGGGGGCGGAGAGACCCAGTACTTC.